Below are 7 T cell receptor beta chains sequenced from a single sample in a study of shared clonotypes between healthy human individuals. The assay was immunoSEQ multiplex PCR, and TCRdb's table has in-frame clones only and misses some. The sample has over a million clones; 65% to 75% are singletons. The sample taken for sequencing was memory CD4+ T cells sorted from blood. Subset noted: CD45RA-negative fraction. The receptors stem from a man younger than 35 in good health.

The table lists this clone with a few counts. The chain has TRBV4-1 and TRBJ1-2, with 11 nucleotides matching TRBD1. The V gene's germline CDR1 is MGHRA and CDR2 YSYEKL. Trimming took 0 bases from V and 1 from J; bases not matched to a gene: 7. The CDR3 extends over 18 amino acids. Written as DNA, the CDR3 is TGCGCCAGCAGCCAAGAAGGGACAGGGGGATCAAATAACTATGGCTACACCTTC. It is translated as CASSQEGTGGSNNYGYTF.

The chain recombines TRBV19 with TRBJ1-1, with D possibly matching TRBD1 (5 bases). Trimming took off 5 bases at V and 1 base at J, with 8 bases between the two ends. The CDR3 consists of 13 residues. Germline values: CDR1 LNHDA, CDR2 SQIVND (reference sequence). The CDR3 protein is CASSSTGNTEAFF. The CDR3 bases are TGTGCCAGTAGTTCTACAGGGAACACTGAAGCTTTCTTT.

This chain uses TRBV5-1 with TRBJ2-3, with D perhaps matching TRBD1 (5 bases). There are 16 residues in the CDR3. CDR1 and CDR2 from the germline V gene are SGHRS and YFSETQ. Between the trimmed V and J ends, which lost 0 bases and 3 bases, there was a span of 14 bases. DNA of the CDR3: TGCGCCAGCAGCTTGGGGGGCAATATGGTTACAGATACGCAGTATTTT. Translation: CASSLGGNMVTDTQYF.

This chain connects TRBV6-6 to TRBJ1-3; D might be TRBD1 (6 bases). Germline V CDR1 and CDR2: MNHNY, SVGAGI (reference sequence). Trimming removed 6 bases at V and 1 base at J, with 10 bases between. The CDR3 is 14 residues long. This chain's CDR3 is CASRRDTSGNTIYF. Here the CDR3 DNA reads TGTGCCAGCAGGCGGGACACTTCTGGAAACACCATATATTTT.

This clone was detected only a few times. The chain uses TRBV9 and TRBJ2-5; maybe TRBD2 (7 bases). The V gene lost 1 base and the J gene lost 7 bases, with 17 bases spanning the gap. This CDR3 has 15 residues. CDR1 is SGDLS, CDR2 YYNGEE, per germline. The CDR3: CASSVFEGGLVTQYF. DNA for the CDR3: TGTGCCAGCAGCGTATTTGAGGGGGGGCTAGTGACCCAGTACTTC.

This chain uses TRBV7-2 with TRBJ1-5; D is unresolved. V lost 5 bases to trimming and J lost 0 bases, with 5 bases between them. This CDR3 spans 13 amino acids. CDR1 and CDR2 from the germline V gene are SGHTA and FQGNSA. The CDR3 spells CASSPHSNQPQHF. CDR3 nucleotides: TGTGCCAGCAGCCCACATAGCAATCAGCCCCAGCATTTT.

This chain joins TRBV5-1 and TRBJ1-5; D is undetermined. This CDR3 region has 17 residues. With 0 bases removed from V and 0 bases from J, the gap between germline ends came to 13 bases. Germline CDR1 reads SGHRS; CDR2 reads YFSETQ. This CDR3 is CASSLVGRLYSNQPQHF. DNA of the CDR3: TGCGCCAGCAGCTTGGTGGGCAGGCTCTATAGCAATCAGCCCCAGCATTTT.